The present TCR beta chain was sequenced within a study of T cells in Graves' hyperthyroidism and ophthalmopathy. This CDR3 region has 17 residues. Per germline, CDR1 DFQATT and CDR2 SNEGSKA (reference sequence). The V gene lost 4 bases and the J gene lost 0 bases, with 20 bases spanning the gap. Amplified TCR beta CDR3 regions came from RNA transcripts. The HTBI set primed first-round TCR CDR3 RT-PCR. Each CDR3 protein is one row after TCRdb ran MiXCR on the multiplex PCR reads. In the table there are about 640,000 distinct CDR3 sequences, around 20% of which are singletons. Concerning this clonotype: Its antigen is undetermined.

Findings of the study overall: Ophthalmopathy could be told apart from stable hyperthyroidism with a 13 V-J model. Among thyroid clonotypes expanded above 0.001, most also appeared in blood. Model-based prediction identified ophthalmopathy a median roughly six months prior to its onset.

The chain combines TRBV20-1 with TRBJ2-3; TRBD1 is a possible D gene (6 bases). This sequence originates from a man aged 25 to 40 with Graves' ophthalmopathy. Input material: blood. CDR3 DNA: TGCAGTGCTATTATAATCGCGACAGGCCTTAGCACAGATACGCAGTATTTT. This sequence encodes CSAIIIATGLSTDTQYF.